This record concerns one T cell receptor beta chain sequence. Its antigen remains unidentified. The sample belongs to a study of OX40 agonist ivuxolimab in advanced cancers. Study background: People in dose escalation had one of these cancers: hepatocellular carcinoma, melanoma, renal cell or head and neck cancer. Whole-study findings and limits: Averaging showed that CD8+ T cells had more expanded clones than CD4+ did. A proportion of nonresponders additionally exhibited low normalized T-cell clonal expansion.

Autoimmune disease history or systemic immunosuppression was exclusionary. The V gene end was trimmed by 0 bases and the J gene end by 1 base; junction bases not matched to a gene: 0. There are 15 residues in the CDR3. The germline CDR1 and CDR2 sequences are SEHNR and FQNEAQ (reference sequence). The protocol was immunoSEQ multiplex PCR, while the TCRdb copy is restricted to in-frame clones and leaves out a portion. Here the sample spans tens of thousands of clones, approximately 92% being singletons. The V call is TRBV7-9, the J call TRBJ1-1, with 9 bases lining up with TRBD1. The clonotype comes from an adult with an advanced solid tumor such as melanoma, head and neck, liver or kidney cancer. Sequences were derived from CD4+ or CD8+ T cells sorted from blood, sampled in a trial of the OX40 agonist ivuxolimab. Written as DNA, the CDR3 is TGTGCCAGCAGCTTAGCGGGACAGGGGAACACTGAAGCTTTCTTT. Amino acids: CASSLAGQGNTEAFF.